The 30 T cell receptor beta chains in this list originate from one sample, sequenced in a study of naive and memory T cell subsets. Broader study findings: Naive repertoires, especially CD8, held a few larger clonotypes, possibly memory cells re-expressing CD45RA.

The beta constant-region primer was an equimolar mix of two oligonucleotides covering TRBC1 and TRBC2. The ligated cDNA underwent four PCR rounds using SP2 and nested alpha and beta constant-region primers. MiXCR, applied by TCRdb to the UMI-ligation and nested PCR reads, yields one record per CDR3 protein. Here the sample spans roughly 92,000 distinct CDR3 sequences, roughly 12% being singletons. The antigens for these receptors are not known. Sequenced material: naive CD4+ T cells from blood. Every receptor here comes from a human donor in good health.

There are a few counts of this clonotype. The CDR3: CSVAFNQETQYF. CDR3 bases: TGCAGCGTTGCATTTAACCAAGAGACCCAGTACTTC. V is TRBV29-1 and J is TRBJ2-5; D remains ambiguous. The CDR3 has 12 residues. Germline CDR1 is SQVTM and CDR2 is ANQGSEA. V was clipped by 4 bases and J by 0 bases, with 6 bases between them.

The rearrangement joins TRBV6-2 or TRBV6-3 to TRBJ1-1; D ambiguous. The CDR3 runs to 14 residues. Per the germline V gene, CDR1 is MNHEY and CDR2 is SVGEGT. Trimming stripped 0 bases from V and 0 bases from J, with 5 bases between. DNA of the CDR3: TGTGCCAGCAGTTACTCAGTCGTGAACACTGAAGCTTTCTTT. It yields the protein CASSYSVVNTEAFF.

At least ten counts were recorded for this clonotype. V gene TRBV20-1 combines with J gene TRBJ2-3, with D hard to call. CDR1 and CDR2 from the germline V gene are DFQATT and SNEGSKA (reference sequence). This CDR3 is built from 12 residues. The V and J ends lost 1 base and 5 bases respectively, with 7 bases between them. The CDR3 sequence: CSARALGDTQYF. The CDR3 DNA reads as TGCAGTGCTAGAGCTCTGGGAGATACGCAGTATTTT.

In its sample, this clonotype was seen many times. The V and J genes are TRBV20-1 and TRBJ1-1; D gene unclear. This CDR3 is built from 11 residues. Trimming removed 1 base at V and 3 bases at J, with 3 bases between. CDR1 is DFQATT, CDR2 SNEGSKA, per germline (reference sequence). CDR3 DNA: TGCAGTGCTAGAGCCGACACTGAAGCTTTCTTT. Amino acid sequence: CSARADTEAFF.

The V call is TRBV9, the J call TRBJ1-6; weak D call: TRBD1 (5 bases). V gave up 0 bases and J gave up 9 bases, with 13 bases separating them. The germline V gene encodes CDR1 SGDLS and CDR2 YYNGEE. CDR3 size: 15 residues. CDR3 coding DNA: TGTGCCAGCAGCGTAGAGGGGAGGAGGGGTTCACCCCTCCACTTT. Translation: CASSVEGRRGSPLHF. Full variable domain (rest looked up from reference TRBV9 and TRBJ1-6): DSGVTQTPKHLITATGQRVTLRCSPRSGDLSVYWYQQSLDQGLQFLIQYYNGEERAKGNILERFSAQQFPDLHSELNLSSLELGDSALYFCASSVEGRRGSPLHFGNGTRLTVT.

This clonotype was counted ten times or more. V and J are TRBV20-1 and TRBJ2-7, with 10 bases lining up with TRBD1. CDR3 length: 14 amino acids. Germline V gives CDR1 DFQATT, CDR2 SNEGSKA (reference sequence). The junction had 9 bases not matched to a gene; V was cut back by 6 bases and J by 4 bases. CDR3 DNA: TGCAGTGCAAAAGAGGGGGGACAGGGGTACGAGCAGTACTTC. This encodes CSAKEGGQGYEQYF.

The chain joins TRBV12-3 or TRBV12-4 to TRBJ2-1; D gene unclear. The V gene lost 6 bases and the J gene lost 6 bases, with 9 bases spanning the gap. This CDR3 is 12 amino acids long. The CDR3 DNA sequence: TGTGCCAGCAGCCTCCAATTCAATGAGCAGTTCTTC. The encoded protein is CASSLQFNEQFF.

This clonotype was seen at least ten times. The chain is built from TRBV18 and TRBJ2-1; 15 nucleotides agree with TRBD2. Germline CDR1 and CDR2: KGHSH and LQKENI. The CDR3 spans 19 residues. V was clipped by 8 bases and J by 7 bases; unmatched bases: 18. Here the CDR3 reads CASITDGLAGGPRPNEQFF. The CDR3, as DNA: TGTGCCAGCATAACAGATGGACTAGCGGGAGGGCCGCGGCCAAATGAGCAGTTCTTC. The entire variable domain, with the rest obtained from reference TRBV18 and TRBJ2-1, is as follows: NAGVMQNPRHLVRRRGQEARLRCSPMKGHSHVYWYRQLPEEGLKFMVYLQKENIIDESGMPKERFSAEFPKEGPSILRIQQVVRGDSAAYFCASITDGLAGGPRPNEQFFGPGTRLTVL.

The V gene is TRBV7-2, the J gene TRBJ2-1, with no clear D. V was shortened by 5 bases and J by 4 bases, with 21 bases between the two germline ends. Germline V gene data show CDR1 as SGHTA and CDR2 as FQGNSA. The CDR3 spans 17 residues. CDR3 in DNA: TGTGCCAGCAGCCTAGGACCGATTGGAGTACTGTACAATGAGCAGTTCTTC. The encoded protein is CASSLGPIGVLYNEQFF.

The chain has TRBV7-2 and TRBJ2-3, with D possibly being TRBD2 (6 bases). CDR3 length: 14 residues. Germline assignment: CDR1 SGHTA and CDR2 FQGNSA. The V gene lost 5 bases and the J gene lost 5 bases, with 14 bases spanning the gap. CDR3 sequence: CASSPPGGRDTQYF. Written as DNA, the CDR3 is TGTGCCAGCAGCCCTCCCGGGGGTCGAGATACGCAGTATTTT. The full variable domain, rest sourced from reference TRBV7-2 and TRBJ2-3, is GAGVSQSPSNKVTEKGKDVELRCDPISGHTALYWYRQSLGQGLEFLIYFQGNSAPDKSGLPSDRFSAERTGGSVSTLTIQRTQQEDSAVYLCASSPPGGRDTQYFGPGTRLTVL.

This clonotype was seen only a few times. The chain combines TRBV5-4 with TRBJ2-1, with D unresolved. Trimming shortened V by 4 bases and J by 5 bases, and 10 bases separated the two germline ends. The germline V gene encodes CDR1 SGHNT and CDR2 YYREEE (reference sequence). CDR3 size: 13 residues. The CDR3 region has the DNA TGTGCCAGCAGCAAACCTTATAACAATGAGCAGTTCTTC. Residues: CASSKPYNNEQFF.

The chain links TRBV4-3 to TRBJ2-5; 14 nucleotides agree with TRBD2. CDR1 LGHNA and CDR2 YSLEER come from the germline V gene. The CDR3 length is 17 residues. J gave up 7 bases and V 0 bases, and 7 bases lay outside the gene matches. The CDR3 DNA reads TGCGCCAGCAGCCAAGAGGGGACTAGCGGGAGAGGGGGGACCCAGTACTTC. Its translation: CASSQEGTSGRGGTQYF.

This clonotype was detected only a few times. V usage is TRBV4-2 and J usage is TRBJ2-3; TRBD2 aligns across 11 bases. This CDR3 has 16 residues. V was clipped by 3 bases and J by 4 bases; unmatched bases: 6. CDR1 and CDR2 from the germline V gene are LGHNA and YNFKEQ. Here the CDR3 reads CASSQATSGRADTQYF. CDR3 coding DNA: TGTGCCAGCAGCCAGGCTACTAGCGGGAGAGCAGATACGCAGTATTTT.

This rearrangement joins TRBV12-3 or TRBV12-4 to TRBJ1-5, with D perhaps matching TRBD1 (5 bases). Trimming shortened V by 3 bases and J by 9 bases, and 12 bases separated the two germline ends. This CDR3 is built from 13 residues. CDR3 nucleotides: TGTGCCAGCAGTTTTCAGGGCTTGGGGCCCCAGCATTTT. It yields the protein CASSFQGLGPQHF.

V gene TRBV12-5 combines with J gene TRBJ1-1; tentatively, D is TRBD1 (5 bases). Deletions cut 0 bases from V and 8 bases from J, with 7 bases between. The CDR3 runs to 12 residues. Germline V CDR1 and CDR2: LGHNT, FRNRAP. The CDR3, as DNA: TGTGCTAGTGGTTTGGTACGACAGGAAGCTTTCTTT. It translates to CASGLVRQEAFF.

The chain combines TRBV3-1 with TRBJ1-2; D might be TRBD1 (6 bases). Trimming took 1 base from V and 2 from J, leaving 11 bases between them. This CDR3 has 15 amino acids. CDR1 is LGHDT and CDR2 is YNNKEL in the germline V gene (reference sequence). In DNA form, the CDR3 reads TGTGCCAGCAGCCAAGGTTGGACAGTCAACTATGGCTACACCTTC. This gives the protein CASSQGWTVNYGYTF. Combining the CDR3 with reference TRBV3-1 and TRBJ1-2 gives the whole variable domain DTAVSQTPKYLVTQMGNDKSIKCEQNLGHDTMYWYKQDSKKFLKIMFSYNNKELIINETVPNRFSPKSPDKAHLNLHINSLELGDSAVYFCASSQGWTVNYGYTFGSGTRLTVV.

This clonotype was observed a few times. This sequence joins TRBV4-3 and TRBJ1-1; 8 positions match TRBD1. Germline-derived CDR1 and CDR2 are LGHNA and YSLEER. V lost 3 bases and J lost 1; bases outside the gene matches: 4. The CDR3 spans 15 residues. CDR3 DNA: TGCGCCAGCAGCCACCTGGACAGGGAGAACACTGAAGCTTTCTTT. It specifies CASSHLDRENTEAFF.

There are a few counts of this clonotype. The chain combines TRBV7-2 with TRBJ2-7; maybe TRBD2 (6 bases). CDR1 and CDR2 from the germline V gene are SGHTA and FQGNSA. V lost 7 bases to trimming and J lost 3 bases, with 19 bases between them. The CDR3 contains 15 residues. The CDR3 DNA is TGTGCCAGCACCCTCCGGGTTCCCGGGGGCTACGAGCAGTACTTC. Residues: CASTLRVPGGYEQYF.

As for this clonotype: This may come from a read error, since a much larger clone is one base off. DNA of the CDR3: TGTGCCAGCAGGACGGGGTTGCCACAAGGGACCCAGAACTTC. Translation gives CASRTGLPQGTQNF. The gene calls are TRBV6-1 and TRBJ2-5; either TRBD1 or TRBD2 may fit D (5 bases each). The germline V gene encodes CDR1 MNHNS and CDR2 SASEGT. There are 14 residues in the CDR3.

This clonotype was picked up many times. V and J are TRBV4-3 and TRBJ1-2; 7 bases are shared with TRBD1. V was pared by 4 bases and J by 2 bases, with 7 bases of the junction left unmatched. The CDR3 runs to 15 residues. Per germline, CDR1 LGHNA and CDR2 YSLEER. The chain's CDR3 is CASSRTGQANYGYTF. DNA for the CDR3: TGCGCCAGCAGCCGCACAGGACAGGCCAACTATGGCTACACCTTC.

The table lists this clonotype with a few counts. V gene TRBV2 combines with J gene TRBJ1-5; D remains ambiguous. The V end lost 3 bases, the J end lost 3 bases, and 12 bases lay between the germline ends. The CDR3 spans 15 residues. Germline CDR1 reads SNHLY; CDR2 reads FYNNEI. The DNA for the CDR3 is TGTGCCAGCAGTGAGGTTGCGGGAATCAATCAGCCCCAGCATTTT. Translation gives CASSEVAGINQPQHF.

This sequence joins TRBV3-2 and TRBJ2-1; the table gives TRBD1 as D, unverified against the DNA. TRBV3-2 is shown as a pseudogene. The CDR3 totals 18 residues. The CDR3 DNA sequence: TGTGCCAGCAGCCAAGAGCCTCCCAGGGGGGAGGGTAACAATGAGCAGTTCTTC. Protein sequence: CASSQEPPRGEGNNEQFF.

The V gene is TRBV7-2, the J gene TRBJ2-7; 7 bases line up with TRBD1. CDR1 is SGHTA and CDR2 is FQGNSA in the germline V gene. CDR3 length: 13 amino acids. The V segment lost 5 bases and the J segment 10 bases; nucleotides outside the gene matches: 11. The CDR3 bases are TGTGCCAGCAGCCCCCCGGGGACAGCCGATCAGTACTTC. This translates into CASSPPGTADQYF.

This clonotype was counted between two and nine times. This chain connects TRBV12-3 or TRBV12-4 to TRBJ1-5; TRBD1 matches 7 bases. This CDR3 has 15 residues. V shed 3 bases and J 2 bases; nucleotides not matched to a gene: 4. CDR3 sequence reads: CASSFIGGGNQPQHF. The CDR3 DNA is TGTGCCAGCAGTTTTATAGGGGGCGGCAATCAGCCCCAGCATTTT.

There are a few counts of this clonotype. V gene TRBV7-9 combines with J gene TRBJ1-6; D unclear. V was cut by 3 bases and J by 0 bases, with 9 bases left in between. The CDR3 contains 16 residues. Looked up from germline, CDR1 is SEHNR and CDR2 is FQNEAQ (reference sequence). In DNA form, the CDR3 reads TGTGCCAGCAGCTTGGGTCTTAGCTCCTATAATTCACCCCTCCACTTT. Protein product: CASSLGLSSYNSPLHF.

J is TRBJ2-5 and V is TRBV20-1; 7 bases are shared with TRBD2. CDR3 size: 14 residues. Germline V lookup: CDR1 DFQATT, CDR2 SNEGSKA (reference sequence). The junction had 18 bases not matched to a gene; V was cut back by 8 bases and J by 9 bases. In nucleotides, the CDR3 is TGCAGTCTTGACCGGGACTACCCTCCCGGTCCCCAGTACTTC. Its translation: CSLDRDYPPGPQYF.

The chain is built from TRBV6-2 or TRBV6-3 and TRBJ2-7; D uncertain. The CDR3 is 11 residues long. Germline V gene lookup returns CDR1 MNHEY and CDR2 SVGEGT. V gave up 8 bases and J gave up 6 bases, with 11 bases separating them. CDR3 sequence reads: CASGPAGEQYF. The CDR3 coding sequence is TGTGCCAGCGGGCCCGCTGGCGAGCAGTACTTC.

The chain has TRBV7-9 and TRBJ1-6; D remains ambiguous. This CDR3 region has 12 residues. Deletions cut 5 bases from V and 8 bases from J, with 7 bases between. Germline V CDR1 and CDR2: SEHNR, FQNEAQ (reference sequence). CDR3 in DNA: TGTGCCAGCAGCCTGGGGTATTCACCCCTCCACTTT. Amino acid sequence: CASSLGYSPLHF.

The chain recombines TRBV6-6 with TRBJ2-3; TRBD1 might be the D (5 bases). V was cut by 0 bases and J by 0 bases, with 7 bases left in between. This CDR3 comprises 15 residues. From germline, CDR1 is MNHNY and CDR2 SVGAGI (reference sequence). CDR3 in DNA: TGTGCCAGCAGTTACTCGGACAAGAGCACAGATACGCAGTATTTT. Amino acid sequence: CASSYSDKSTDTQYF.

This clonotype was picked up a small number of times. The chain is built from TRBV11-2 and TRBJ1-1; 8 bases fit TRBD1. Germline V gene lookup returns CDR1 SGHAT and CDR2 FQNNGV. V lost 4 bases, J lost 4 bases, and 2 bases stayed unmatched. CDR3 length: 13 amino acids. In DNA, the CDR3 is TGTGCCAGCAGCTCACAGGGGGGCACTGAAGCTTTCTTT. It specifies CASSSQGGTEAFF. The full variable domain, in which reference TRBV11-2 and TRBJ1-1 provide the parts outside the CDR3, is EAGVAQSPRYKIIEKRQSVAFWCNPISGHATLYWYQQILGQGPKLLIQFQNNGVVDDSQLPKDRFSAERLKGVDSTLKIQPAKLEDSAVYLCASSSQGGTEAFFGQGTRLTVV.